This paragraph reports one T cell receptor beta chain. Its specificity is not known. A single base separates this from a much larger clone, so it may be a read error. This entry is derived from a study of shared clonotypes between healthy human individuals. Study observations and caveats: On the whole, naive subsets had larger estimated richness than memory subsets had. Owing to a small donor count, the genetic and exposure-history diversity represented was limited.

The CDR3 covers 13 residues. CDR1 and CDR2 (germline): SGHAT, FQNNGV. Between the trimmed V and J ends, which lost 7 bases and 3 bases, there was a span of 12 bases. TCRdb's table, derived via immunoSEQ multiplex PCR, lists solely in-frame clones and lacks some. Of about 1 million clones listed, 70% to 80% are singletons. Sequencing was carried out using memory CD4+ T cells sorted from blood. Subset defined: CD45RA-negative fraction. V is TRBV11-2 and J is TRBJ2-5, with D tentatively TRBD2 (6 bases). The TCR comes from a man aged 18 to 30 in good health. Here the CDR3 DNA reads TGTGCCAGCAACTTCACGGGGGAAGAGACCCAGTACTTC. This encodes CASNFTGEETQYF.